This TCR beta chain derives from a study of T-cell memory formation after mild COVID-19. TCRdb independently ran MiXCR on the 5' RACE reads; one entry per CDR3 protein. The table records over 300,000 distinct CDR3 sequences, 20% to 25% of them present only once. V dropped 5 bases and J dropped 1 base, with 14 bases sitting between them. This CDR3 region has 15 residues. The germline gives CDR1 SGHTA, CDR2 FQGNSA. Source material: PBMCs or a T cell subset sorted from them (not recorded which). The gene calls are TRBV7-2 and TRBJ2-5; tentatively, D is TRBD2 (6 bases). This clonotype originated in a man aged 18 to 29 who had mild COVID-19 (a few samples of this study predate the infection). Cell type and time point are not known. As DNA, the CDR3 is TGTGCCAGCAGCCCTAATACCGGGGGCCAAGAGACCCAGTACTTC. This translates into CASSPNTGGQETQYF.